The table lists the clone carrying this T cell receptor (beta chain) with a few counts. The target antigen is unknown. These data belong to a study of radiation and T cells in renal cell carcinoma. Study context: Nephrectomy followed 15 Gy stereotactic body radiation by 4 weeks.

Documented time point: blood 2 weeks post-SBRT. This sample's treatment: 15 Gy SBRT to primary tumor, nephrectomy 4 weeks later. The tumor was a clear cell renal cell carcinoma. The protocol was immunoSEQ multiplex PCR, while the TCRdb copy is restricted to in-frame clones and leaves out a portion. The sample lists more than 95,000 clones, around 85% occurring once. Study findings and constraints: In blood, top tumor clones expanded by 2 weeks, shrinking by 4. Without pretreatment biopsies, baseline tumor clonotype presence was undetermined.

The CDR3 runs to 15 residues. Germline CDR1 and CDR2: MNHNS and SASEGT. Trimming stripped 4 bases from V and 0 bases from J, with 10 bases between. Sequences were derived from blood, sampled from a patient whose treatment included radiotherapy and nephrectomy. The sequence came from a man in his forties or fifties with renal cell carcinoma. The gene calls are TRBV6-1 and TRBJ2-1, with D tentatively TRBD1 or TRBD2 (6 bases each). The CDR3 loop reads CASSAEGGSYNEQFF. The DNA for the CDR3 is TGTGCCAGCAGTGCAGAGGGGGGCTCCTACAATGAGCAGTTCTTC.